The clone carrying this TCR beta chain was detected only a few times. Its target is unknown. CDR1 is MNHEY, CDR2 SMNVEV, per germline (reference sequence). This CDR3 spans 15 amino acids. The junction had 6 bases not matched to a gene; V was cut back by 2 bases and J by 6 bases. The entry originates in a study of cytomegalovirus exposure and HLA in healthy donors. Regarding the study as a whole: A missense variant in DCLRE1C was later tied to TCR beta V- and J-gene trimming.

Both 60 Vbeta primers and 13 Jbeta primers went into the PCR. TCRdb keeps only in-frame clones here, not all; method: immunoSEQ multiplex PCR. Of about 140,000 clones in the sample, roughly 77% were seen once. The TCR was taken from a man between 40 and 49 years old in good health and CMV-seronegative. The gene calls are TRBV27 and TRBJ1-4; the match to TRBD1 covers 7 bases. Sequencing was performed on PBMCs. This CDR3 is CASSLTGVPHEKLFF. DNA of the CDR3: TGTGCCAGCAGTTTAACAGGGGTCCCTCATGAAAAACTGTTTTTT.